The clone carrying this T cell receptor (beta chain) has a handful of counts. Its cognate antigen is unknown. Quantitative 5'-RACE with molecular barcodes produced the TCR beta libraries. A single record per CDR3 protein comes from TCRdb applying MiXCR to the 5' RACE reads. This sample has about 800,000 distinct CDR3 sequences, with approximately 12% found just once. The sample belongs to a study of CD8 T cells in ankylosing spondylitis. General study results and limits: Seven to nine highly homologous variants formed a TCR beta motif that appeared characteristic of ankylosing spondylitis blood. Certain motif variants had earlier appeared in reactive arthritis synovial fluid and blood. Disease-associated clones were CD8+ and fairly uncommon in peripheral blood.

This CDR3 is built from 12 residues. The germline gives CDR1 SQVTM, CDR2 ANQGSEA. V was shortened by 8 bases and J by 1 base, with 10 bases between the two germline ends. The chain is built from TRBV29-1 and TRBJ2-3; no definite D call. Sequencing was done on a sample of blood, either unsorted or a sorted T cell fraction (not recorded which). The sequence came from a male donor with ankylosing spondylitis. The CDR3 is CSLTGGTDTQYF. Here the CDR3 DNA reads TGCAGCCTTACTGGAGGCACAGATACGCAGTATTTT.